This T cell receptor beta chain comes out of a study of early T cells in non-severe SARS-CoV-2 infection. Germline V lookup: CDR1 SGHRS, CDR2 YFSETQ. The V gene lost 2 bases and the J gene lost 5 bases, with 7 bases spanning the gap. This CDR3 spans 12 amino acids. TCRdb re-analysed the 5' RACE reads in MiXCR, keeping a single row per CDR3 protein. The sample has 30,000 or so distinct CDR3 sequences, 5.8% seen once. In this sample, this clonotype turned up many times. The sample comprised whole blood. This sequence originates from an adult who was a healthcare worker with PCR-confirmed SARS-CoV-2 infection or an uninfected control (not recorded which). The chain is built from TRBV5-1 and TRBJ1-2; D is perhaps TRBD1 (6 bases). The CDR3 is CASSLGGYGYTF. The CDR3 DNA follows: TGCGCCAGCAGCTTAGGGGGGTATGGCTACACCTTC.